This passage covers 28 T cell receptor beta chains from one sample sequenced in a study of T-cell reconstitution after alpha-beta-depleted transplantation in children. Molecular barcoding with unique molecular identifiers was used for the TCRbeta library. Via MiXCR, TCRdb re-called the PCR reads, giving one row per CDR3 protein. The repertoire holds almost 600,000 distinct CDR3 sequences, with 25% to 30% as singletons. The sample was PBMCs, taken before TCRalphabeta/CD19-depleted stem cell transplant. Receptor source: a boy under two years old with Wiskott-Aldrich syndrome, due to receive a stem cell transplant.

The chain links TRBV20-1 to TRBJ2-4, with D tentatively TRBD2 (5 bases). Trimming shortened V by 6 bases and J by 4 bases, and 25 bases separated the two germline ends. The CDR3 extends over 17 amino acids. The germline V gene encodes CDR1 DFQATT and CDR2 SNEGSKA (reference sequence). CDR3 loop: CSAPEVITRRVKNIQYF. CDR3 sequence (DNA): TGCAGTGCCCCGGAGGTTATTACCAGGCGGGTAAAAAACATTCAGTACTTC.

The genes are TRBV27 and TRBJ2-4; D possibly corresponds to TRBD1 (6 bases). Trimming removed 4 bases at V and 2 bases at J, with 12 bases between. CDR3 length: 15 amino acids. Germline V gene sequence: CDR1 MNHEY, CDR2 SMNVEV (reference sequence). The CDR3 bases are TGTGCCAGCAGTTATTGGGACATTCCCAAAAACATTCAGTACTTC. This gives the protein CASSYWDIPKNIQYF.

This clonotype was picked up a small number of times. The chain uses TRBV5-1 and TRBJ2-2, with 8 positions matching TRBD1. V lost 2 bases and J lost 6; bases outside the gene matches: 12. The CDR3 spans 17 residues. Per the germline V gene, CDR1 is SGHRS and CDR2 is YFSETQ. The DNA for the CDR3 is TGCGCCAGCAGCTTAATACCAGGGGGCGTTTACGCCGGGGAGCTGTTTTTT. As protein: CASSLIPGGVYAGELFF. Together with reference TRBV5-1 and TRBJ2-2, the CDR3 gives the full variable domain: KAGVTQTPRYLIKTRGQQVTLSCSPISGHRSVSWYQQTPGQGLQFLFEYFSETQRNKGNFPGRFSGRQFSNSRSEMNVSTLELGDSALYLCASSLIPGGVYAGELFFGEGSRLTVL.

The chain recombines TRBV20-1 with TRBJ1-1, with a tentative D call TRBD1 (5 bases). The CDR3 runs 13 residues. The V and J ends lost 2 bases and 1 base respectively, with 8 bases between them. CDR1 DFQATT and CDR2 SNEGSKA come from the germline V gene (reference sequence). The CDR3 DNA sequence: TGCAGTGCTAGATCGGGACGGAACACTGAAGCTTTCTTT. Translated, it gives CSARSGRNTEAFF.

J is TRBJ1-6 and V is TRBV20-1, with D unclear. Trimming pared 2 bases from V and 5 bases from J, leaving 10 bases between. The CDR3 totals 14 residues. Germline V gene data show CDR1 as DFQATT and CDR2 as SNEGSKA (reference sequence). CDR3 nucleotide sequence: TGCAGTGCTAGAAGGCAGACAAATAATTCACCCCTCCACTTT. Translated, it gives CSARRQTNNSPLHF.

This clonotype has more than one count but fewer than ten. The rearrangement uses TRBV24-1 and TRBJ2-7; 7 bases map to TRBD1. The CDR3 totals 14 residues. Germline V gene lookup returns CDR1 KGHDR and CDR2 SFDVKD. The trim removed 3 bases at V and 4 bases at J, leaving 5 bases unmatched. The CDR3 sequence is CATSDPLTGYEQYF. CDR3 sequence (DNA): TGTGCCACCAGTGATCCTCTGACAGGGTACGAGCAGTACTTC.

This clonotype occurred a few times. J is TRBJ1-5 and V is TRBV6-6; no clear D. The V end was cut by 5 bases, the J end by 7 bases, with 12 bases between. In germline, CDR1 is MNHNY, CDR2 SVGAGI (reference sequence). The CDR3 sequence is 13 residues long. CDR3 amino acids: CASSKGDPQPQHF. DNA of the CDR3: TGTGCCAGCAGTAAAGGAGATCCCCAGCCCCAGCATTTT.

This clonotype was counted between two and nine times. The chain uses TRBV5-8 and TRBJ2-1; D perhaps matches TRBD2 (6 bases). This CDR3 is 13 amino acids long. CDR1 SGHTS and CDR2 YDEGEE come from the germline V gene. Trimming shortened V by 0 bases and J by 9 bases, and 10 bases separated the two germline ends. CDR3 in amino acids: CASSLVGGIEQFF. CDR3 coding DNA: TGTGCCAGCAGCTTGGTCGGGGGTATTGAGCAGTTCTTC.

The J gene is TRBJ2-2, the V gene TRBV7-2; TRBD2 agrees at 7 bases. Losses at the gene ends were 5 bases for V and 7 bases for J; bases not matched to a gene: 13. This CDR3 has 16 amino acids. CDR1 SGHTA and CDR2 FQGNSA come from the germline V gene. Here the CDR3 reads CASSPVWGRAVGELFF. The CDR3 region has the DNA TGTGCCAGCAGCCCCGTCTGGGGGAGGGCCGTCGGGGAGCTGTTTTTT.

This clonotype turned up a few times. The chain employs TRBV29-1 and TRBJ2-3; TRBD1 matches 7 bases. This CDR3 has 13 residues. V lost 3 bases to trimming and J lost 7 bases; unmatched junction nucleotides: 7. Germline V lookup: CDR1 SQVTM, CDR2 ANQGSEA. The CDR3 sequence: CSVEGQRRNTQYF. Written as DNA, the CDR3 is TGCAGCGTTGAGGGACAGAGGCGTAATACGCAGTATTTT.

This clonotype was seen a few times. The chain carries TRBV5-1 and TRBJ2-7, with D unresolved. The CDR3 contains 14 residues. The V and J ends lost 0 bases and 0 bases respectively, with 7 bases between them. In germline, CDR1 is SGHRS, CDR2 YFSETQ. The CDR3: CASSLEAVSYEQYF. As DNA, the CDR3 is TGCGCCAGCAGCTTGGAGGCCGTCTCCTACGAGCAGTACTTC. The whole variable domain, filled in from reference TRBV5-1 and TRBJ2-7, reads KAGVTQTPRYLIKTRGQQVTLSCSPISGHRSVSWYQQTPGQGLQFLFEYFSETQRNKGNFPGRFSGRQFSNSRSEMNVSTLELGDSALYLCASSLEAVSYEQYFGPGTRLTVT.

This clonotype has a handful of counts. The CDR3 DNA follows: TGTGCCAGCAGCTTAGTAGCGGGGTGGTTCGATGAGCAGTTCTTC. This encodes CASSLVAGWFDEQFF. The rearrangement uses TRBV7-9 and TRBJ2-1; 8 bases line up with TRBD2. The CDR3 consists of 15 residues. Germline assignment: CDR1 SEHNR and CDR2 FQNEAQ (reference sequence). V lost 1 base to trimming and J lost 8 bases; unmatched junction nucleotides: 7.

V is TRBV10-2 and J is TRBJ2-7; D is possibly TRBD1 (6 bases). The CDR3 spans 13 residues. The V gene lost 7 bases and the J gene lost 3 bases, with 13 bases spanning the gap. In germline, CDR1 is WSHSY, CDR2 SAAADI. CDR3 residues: CASKEQGIYEQYF. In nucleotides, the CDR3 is TGCGCCAGCAAGGAACAGGGTATCTACGAGCAGTACTTC.

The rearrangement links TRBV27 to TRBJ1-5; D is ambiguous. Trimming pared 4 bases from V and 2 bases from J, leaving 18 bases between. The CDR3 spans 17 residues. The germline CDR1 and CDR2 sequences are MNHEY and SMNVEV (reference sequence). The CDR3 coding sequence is TGTGCCAGCAGTTCCCCCTCCCAGGCGGGCGGCAATCAGCCCCAGCATTTT. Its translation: CASSSPSQAGGNQPQHF.

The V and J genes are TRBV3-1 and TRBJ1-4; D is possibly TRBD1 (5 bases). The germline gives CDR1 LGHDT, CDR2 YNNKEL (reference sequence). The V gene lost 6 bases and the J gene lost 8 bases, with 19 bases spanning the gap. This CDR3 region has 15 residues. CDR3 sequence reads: CASRKHAQRGEKLFF. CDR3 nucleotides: TGTGCCAGCAGAAAACATGCCCAACGGGGGGAAAAACTGTTTTTT. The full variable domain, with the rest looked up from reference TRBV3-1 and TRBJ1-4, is DTAVSQTPKYLVTQMGNDKSIKCEQNLGHDTMYWYKQDSKKFLKIMFSYNNKELIINETVPNRFSPKSPDKAHLNLHINSLELGDSAVYFCASRKHAQRGEKLFFGSGTQLSVL.

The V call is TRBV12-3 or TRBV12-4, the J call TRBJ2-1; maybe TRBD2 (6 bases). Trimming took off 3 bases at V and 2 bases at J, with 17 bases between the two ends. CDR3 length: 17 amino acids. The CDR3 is CASSLFVGGMPYNEQFF. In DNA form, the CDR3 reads TGTGCCAGCAGTTTGTTTGTAGGCGGGATGCCCTACAATGAGCAGTTCTTC.

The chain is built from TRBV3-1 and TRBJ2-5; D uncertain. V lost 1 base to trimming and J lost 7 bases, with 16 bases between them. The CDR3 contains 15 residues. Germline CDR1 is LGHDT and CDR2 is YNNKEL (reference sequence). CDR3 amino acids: CASSQAKGRVVTQYF. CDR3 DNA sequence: TGTGCCAGCAGCCAAGCTAAAGGTCGCGTGGTGACCCAGTACTTC.

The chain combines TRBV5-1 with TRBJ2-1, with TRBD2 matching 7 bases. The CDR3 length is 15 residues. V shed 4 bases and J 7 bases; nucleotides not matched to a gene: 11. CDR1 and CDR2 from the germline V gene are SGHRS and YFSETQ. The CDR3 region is CASSPGGVDKNEQFF. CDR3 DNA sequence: TGCGCCAGCAGCCCTGGGGGGGTGGATAAGAATGAGCAGTTCTTC.

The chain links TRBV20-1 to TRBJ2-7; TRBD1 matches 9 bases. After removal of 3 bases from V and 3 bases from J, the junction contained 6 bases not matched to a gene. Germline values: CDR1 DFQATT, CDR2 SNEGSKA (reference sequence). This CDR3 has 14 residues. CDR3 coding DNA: TGCAGTGCTAGGGGAAACAGGGGGCTCTACGAGCAGTACTTC. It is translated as CSARGNRGLYEQYF.

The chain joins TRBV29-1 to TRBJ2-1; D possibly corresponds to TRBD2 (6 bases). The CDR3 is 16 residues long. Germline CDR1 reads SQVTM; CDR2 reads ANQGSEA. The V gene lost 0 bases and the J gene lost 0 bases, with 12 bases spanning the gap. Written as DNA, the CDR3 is TGCAGCGTTGAAGATGGGACTTCCGTCTCCTACAATGAGCAGTTCTTC. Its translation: CSVEDGTSVSYNEQFF.

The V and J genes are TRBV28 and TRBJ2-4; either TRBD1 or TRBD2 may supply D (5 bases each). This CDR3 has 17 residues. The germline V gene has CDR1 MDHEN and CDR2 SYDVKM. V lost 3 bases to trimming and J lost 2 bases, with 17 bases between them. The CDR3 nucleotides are TGTGCCAGCAGTTTGTTTGACACGGGACGAACCAAAAACATTCAGTACTTC. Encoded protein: CASSLFDTGRTKNIQYF.

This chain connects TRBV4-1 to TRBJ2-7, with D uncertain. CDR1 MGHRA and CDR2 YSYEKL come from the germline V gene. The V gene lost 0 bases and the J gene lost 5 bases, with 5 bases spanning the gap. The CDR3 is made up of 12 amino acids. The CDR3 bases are TGCGCCAGCAGCCAAGAATGGAACGAGCAGTACTTC. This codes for CASSQEWNEQYF.

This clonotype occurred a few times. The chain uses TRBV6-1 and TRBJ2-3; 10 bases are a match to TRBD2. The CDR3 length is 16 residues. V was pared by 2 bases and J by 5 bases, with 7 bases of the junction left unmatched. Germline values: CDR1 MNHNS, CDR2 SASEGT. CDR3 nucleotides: TGTGCCAGCAGTGAACGGCTAGCGGGAGTCATAGATACGCAGTATTTT. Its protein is CASSERLAGVIDTQYF.

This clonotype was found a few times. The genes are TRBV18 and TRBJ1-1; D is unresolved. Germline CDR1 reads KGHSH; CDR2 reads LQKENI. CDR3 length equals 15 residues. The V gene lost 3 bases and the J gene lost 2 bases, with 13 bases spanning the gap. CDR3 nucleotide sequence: TGTGCCAGCTCACCGGTTCGATTACTAAACACTGAAGCTTTCTTT. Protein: CASSPVRLLNTEAFF. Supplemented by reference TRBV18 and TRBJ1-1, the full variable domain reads NAGVMQNPRHLVRRRGQEARLRCSPMKGHSHVYWYRQLPEEGLKFMVYLQKENIIDESGMPKERFSAEFPKEGPSILRIQQVVRGDSAAYFCASSPVRLLNTEAFFGQGTRLTVV.

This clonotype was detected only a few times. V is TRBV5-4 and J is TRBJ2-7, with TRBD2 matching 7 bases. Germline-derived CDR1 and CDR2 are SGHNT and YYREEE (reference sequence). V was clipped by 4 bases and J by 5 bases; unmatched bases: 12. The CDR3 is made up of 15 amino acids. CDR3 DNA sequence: TGTGCCAGCAGCGGTGAGCGGGGTTTGTTGGACGAGCAGTACTTC. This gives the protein CASSGERGLLDEQYF. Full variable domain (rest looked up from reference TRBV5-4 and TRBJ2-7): ETGVTQSPTHLIKTRGQQVTLRCSSQSGHNTVSWYQQALGQGPQFIFQYYREEENGRGNFPPRFSGLQFPNYSSELNVNALELDDSALYLCASSGERGLLDEQYFGPGTRLTVT.

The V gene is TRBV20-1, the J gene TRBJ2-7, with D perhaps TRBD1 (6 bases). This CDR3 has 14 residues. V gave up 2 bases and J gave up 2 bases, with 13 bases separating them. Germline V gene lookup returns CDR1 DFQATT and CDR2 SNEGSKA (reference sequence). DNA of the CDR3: TGCAGTGCTAGATCTTCCGGGACACCCTACGAGCAGTACTTC. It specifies CSARSSGTPYEQYF.

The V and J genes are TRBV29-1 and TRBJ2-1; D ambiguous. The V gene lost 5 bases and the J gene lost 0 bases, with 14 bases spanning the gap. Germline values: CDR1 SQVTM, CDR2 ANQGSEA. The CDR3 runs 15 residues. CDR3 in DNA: TGCAGCGTTCGAGAGCGACTTGTCTCCTACAATGAGCAGTTCTTC. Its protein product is CSVRERLVSYNEQFF.

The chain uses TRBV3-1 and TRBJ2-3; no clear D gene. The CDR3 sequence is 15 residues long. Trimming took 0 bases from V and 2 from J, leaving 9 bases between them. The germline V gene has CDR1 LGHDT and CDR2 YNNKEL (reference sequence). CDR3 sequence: CASSQESVFTDTQYF. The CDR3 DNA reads TGTGCCAGCAGCCAAGAGTCAGTCTTCACAGATACGCAGTATTTT.